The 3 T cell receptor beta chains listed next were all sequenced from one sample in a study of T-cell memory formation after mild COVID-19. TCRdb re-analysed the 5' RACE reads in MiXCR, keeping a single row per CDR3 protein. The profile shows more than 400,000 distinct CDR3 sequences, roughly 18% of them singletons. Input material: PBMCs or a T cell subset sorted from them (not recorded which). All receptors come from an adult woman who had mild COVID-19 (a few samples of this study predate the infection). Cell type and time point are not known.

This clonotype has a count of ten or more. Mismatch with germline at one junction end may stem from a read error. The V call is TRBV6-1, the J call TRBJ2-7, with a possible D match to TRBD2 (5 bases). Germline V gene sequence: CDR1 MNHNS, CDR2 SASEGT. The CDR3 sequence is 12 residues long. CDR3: CASSEGRKVGNF. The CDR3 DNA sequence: TGTGCCAGCAGTGAAGGGAGGAAGGTTGGGAACTTC.

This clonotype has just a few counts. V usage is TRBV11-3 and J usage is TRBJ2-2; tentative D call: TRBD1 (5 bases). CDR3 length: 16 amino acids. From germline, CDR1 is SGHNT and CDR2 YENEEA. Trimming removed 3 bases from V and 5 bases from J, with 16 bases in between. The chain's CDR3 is CASSLSGAARTGELFF. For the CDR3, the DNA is TGTGCCAGCAGCTTGAGTGGGGCAGCACGAACCGGGGAGCTGTTTTTT.

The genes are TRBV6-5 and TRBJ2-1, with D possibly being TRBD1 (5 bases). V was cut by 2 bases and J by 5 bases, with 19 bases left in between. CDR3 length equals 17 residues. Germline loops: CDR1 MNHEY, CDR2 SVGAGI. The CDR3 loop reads CASSYGARVGWNNEQFF. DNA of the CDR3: TGTGCCAGCAGTTACGGGGCCCGGGTCGGGTGGAACAATGAGCAGTTCTTC.